This T cell receptor beta chain was observed in a study of T cell repertoires in cytomegalovirus infection. Using its own MiXCR run on the reads, TCRdb lists one record per CDR3 protein. The sample holds approximately 500,000 distinct CDR3 sequences, about 17% seen once. The receptor was isolated from a human donor in good health (CMV status not recorded). Some clones in this sample may be carry-over from other donors' samples. Sequenced sample: CD8+ T cells from PBMCs.

CDR3 region: CASRSTVGETQYF. The CDR3 DNA sequence: TGTGCCAGCAGGTCTACCGTCGGAGAGACCCAGTACTTC. V is TRBV27 and J is TRBJ2-5; D remains ambiguous. Germline V lookup: CDR1 MNHEY, CDR2 SMNVEV (reference sequence). Trimming took 6 bases from V and 4 from J, leaving 12 bases between them. CDR3 length: 13 residues.